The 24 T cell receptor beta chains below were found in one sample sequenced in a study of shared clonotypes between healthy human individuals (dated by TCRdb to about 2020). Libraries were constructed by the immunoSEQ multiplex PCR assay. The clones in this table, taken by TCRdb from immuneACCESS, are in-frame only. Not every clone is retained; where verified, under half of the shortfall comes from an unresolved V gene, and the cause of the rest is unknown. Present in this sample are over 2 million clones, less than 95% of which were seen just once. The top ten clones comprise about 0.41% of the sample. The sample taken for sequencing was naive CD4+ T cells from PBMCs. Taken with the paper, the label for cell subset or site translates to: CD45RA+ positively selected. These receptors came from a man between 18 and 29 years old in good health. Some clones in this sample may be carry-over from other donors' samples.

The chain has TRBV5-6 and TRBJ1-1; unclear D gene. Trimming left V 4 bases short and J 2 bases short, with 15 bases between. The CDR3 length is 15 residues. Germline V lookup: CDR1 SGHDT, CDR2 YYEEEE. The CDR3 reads CASSPLSSANTEAFF. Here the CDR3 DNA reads TGTGCCAGCAGCCCGTTATCCTCAGCTAACACTGAAGCTTTCTTT.

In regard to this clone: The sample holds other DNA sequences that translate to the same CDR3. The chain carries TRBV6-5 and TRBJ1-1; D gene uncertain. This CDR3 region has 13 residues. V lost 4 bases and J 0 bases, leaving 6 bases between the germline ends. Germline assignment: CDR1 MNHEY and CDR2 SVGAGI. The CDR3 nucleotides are TGTGCCAGCAGTTGGTCCATGAACACTGAAGCTTTCTTT. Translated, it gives CASSWSMNTEAFF.

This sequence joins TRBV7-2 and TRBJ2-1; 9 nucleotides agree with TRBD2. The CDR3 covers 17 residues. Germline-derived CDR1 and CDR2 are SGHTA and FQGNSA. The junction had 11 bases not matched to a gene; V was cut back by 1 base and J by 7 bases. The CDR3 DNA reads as TGTGCCAGCAGCTTAGTTGTTAGCGGGAGAATGGAAAATGAGCAGTTCTTC. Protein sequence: CASSLVVSGRMENEQFF.

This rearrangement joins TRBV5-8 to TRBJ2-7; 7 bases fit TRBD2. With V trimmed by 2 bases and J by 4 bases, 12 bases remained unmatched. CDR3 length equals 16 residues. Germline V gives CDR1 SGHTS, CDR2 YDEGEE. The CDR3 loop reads CASSLPRTSRGYEQYF. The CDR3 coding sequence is TGTGCCAGCAGCTTACCCCGGACTAGTCGTGGTTACGAGCAGTACTTC.

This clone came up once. This CDR3 is CGVQGGLGELFF. For the CDR3, the DNA is TGTGGGGTGCAGGGGGGTTTAGGGGAGCTGTTTTTT. V is TRBV6-1 and J is TRBJ2-2; D perhaps matches TRBD1 (7 bases). The length of the CDR3 is 12 residues. CDR1 and CDR2 (germline): MNHNS, SASEGT.

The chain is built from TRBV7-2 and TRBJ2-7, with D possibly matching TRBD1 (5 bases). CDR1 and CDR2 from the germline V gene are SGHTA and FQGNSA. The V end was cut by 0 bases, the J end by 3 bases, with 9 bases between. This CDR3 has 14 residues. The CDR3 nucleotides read TGTGCCAGCAGCTTAGCGCCAGGGTTCTACGAGCAGTACTTC. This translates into CASSLAPGFYEQYF.

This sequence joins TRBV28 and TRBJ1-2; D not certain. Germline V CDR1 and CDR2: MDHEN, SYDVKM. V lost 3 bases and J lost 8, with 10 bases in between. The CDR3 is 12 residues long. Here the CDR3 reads CASSLDSRGYTF. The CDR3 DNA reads TGTGCCAGCAGTTTGGACTCCCGGGGCTACACCTTC.

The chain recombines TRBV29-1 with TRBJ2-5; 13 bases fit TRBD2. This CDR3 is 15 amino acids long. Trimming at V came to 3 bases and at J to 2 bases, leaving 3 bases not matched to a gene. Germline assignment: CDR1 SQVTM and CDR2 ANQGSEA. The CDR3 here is CSVEGTSGKQETQYF. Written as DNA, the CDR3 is TGCAGCGTTGAGGGGACTAGCGGGAAACAAGAGACCCAGTACTTC.

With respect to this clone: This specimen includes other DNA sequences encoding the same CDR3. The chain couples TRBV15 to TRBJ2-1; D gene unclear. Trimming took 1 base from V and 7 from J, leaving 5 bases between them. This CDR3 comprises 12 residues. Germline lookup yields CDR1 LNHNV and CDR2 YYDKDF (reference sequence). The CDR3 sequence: CATSRATNEQFF. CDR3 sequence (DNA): TGTGCCACCAGCAGAGCTACAAATGAGCAGTTCTTC. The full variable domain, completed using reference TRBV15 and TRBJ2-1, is DAMVIQNPRYQVTQFGKPVTLSCSQTLNHNVMYWYQQKSSQAPKLLFHYYDKDFNNEADTPDNFQSRRPNTSFCFLDIRSPGLGDTAMYLCATSRATNEQFFGPGTRLTVL.

CDR3 nucleotides: TGTGCCAGCAGCAATGGCTCGGGGACAGGGGCCTCCCAAGAGACCCAGTACTTC. Protein: CASSNGSGTGASQETQYF. V and J are TRBV21-1 and TRBJ2-5; TRBD1 reflects the table's D call only, with no check against the DNA. TRBV21-1 is an annotated pseudogene. The CDR3 is 18 amino acids.

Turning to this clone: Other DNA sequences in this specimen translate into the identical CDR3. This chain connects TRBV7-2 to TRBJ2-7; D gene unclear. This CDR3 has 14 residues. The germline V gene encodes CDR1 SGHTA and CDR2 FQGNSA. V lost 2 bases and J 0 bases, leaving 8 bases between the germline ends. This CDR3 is CASSLSASSYEQYF. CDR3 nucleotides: TGTGCCAGCAGCTTATCCGCTTCCTCCTACGAGCAGTACTTC.

CDR3 bases: TGTGCCAGCAGCCCGGGTCACTCGAGCTCTGGGGCCAACGTCCTGACTTTC. It translates to CASSPGHSSSGANVLTF. This chain connects TRBV5-4 to TRBJ2-6, with unresolved D. The V and J ends lost 4 bases and 0 bases respectively, with 14 bases between them. The germline V gene encodes CDR1 SGHNT and CDR2 YYREEE (reference sequence). The CDR3 length is 17 residues.

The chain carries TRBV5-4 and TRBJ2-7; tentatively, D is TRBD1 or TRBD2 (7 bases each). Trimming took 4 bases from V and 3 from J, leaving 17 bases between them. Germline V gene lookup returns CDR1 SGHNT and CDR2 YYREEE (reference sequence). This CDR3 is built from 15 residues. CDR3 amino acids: CASSPTAGGVYEQYF. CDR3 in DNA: TGTGCCAGCAGCCCTACGGCAGGGGGGGTCTACGAGCAGTACTTC.

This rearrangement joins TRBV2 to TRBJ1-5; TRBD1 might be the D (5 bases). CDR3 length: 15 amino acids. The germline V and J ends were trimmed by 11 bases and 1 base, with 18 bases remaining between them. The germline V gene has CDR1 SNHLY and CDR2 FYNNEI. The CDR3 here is CASSPGGVSNQPQHF. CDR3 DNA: TGTGCCTCAAGCCCCGGGGGAGTGAGCAATCAGCCCCAGCATTTT.

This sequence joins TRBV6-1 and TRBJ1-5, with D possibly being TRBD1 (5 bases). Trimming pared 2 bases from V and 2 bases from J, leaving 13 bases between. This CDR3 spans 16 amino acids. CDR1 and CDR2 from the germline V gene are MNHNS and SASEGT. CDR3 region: CASSESGFSGNQPQHF. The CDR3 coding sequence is TGTGCCAGCAGTGAATCAGGGTTTTCAGGCAATCAGCCCCAGCATTTT.

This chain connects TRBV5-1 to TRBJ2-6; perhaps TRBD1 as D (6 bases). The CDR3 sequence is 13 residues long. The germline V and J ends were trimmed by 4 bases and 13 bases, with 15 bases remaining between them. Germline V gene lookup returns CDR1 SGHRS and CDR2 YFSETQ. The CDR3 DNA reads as TGCGCCAGCAGCCTGGACAGCTCTGGTGTCCTGACTTTC. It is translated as CASSLDSSGVLTF.

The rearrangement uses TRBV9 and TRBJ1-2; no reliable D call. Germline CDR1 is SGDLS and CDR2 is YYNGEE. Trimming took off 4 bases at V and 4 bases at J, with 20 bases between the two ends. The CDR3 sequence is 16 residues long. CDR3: CASSPQEGATAYGYTF. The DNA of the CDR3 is TGTGCCAGCAGCCCCCAGGAGGGTGCAACGGCCTATGGCTACACCTTC.

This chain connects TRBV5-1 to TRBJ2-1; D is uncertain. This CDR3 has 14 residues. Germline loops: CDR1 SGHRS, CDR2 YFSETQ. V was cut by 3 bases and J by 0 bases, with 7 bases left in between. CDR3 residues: CASSSKSSYNEQFF. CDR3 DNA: TGCGCCAGCAGCTCCAAGAGCTCCTACAATGAGCAGTTCTTC. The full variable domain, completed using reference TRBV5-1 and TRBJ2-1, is KAGVTQTPRYLIKTRGQQVTLSCSPISGHRSVSWYQQTPGQGLQFLFEYFSETQRNKGNFPGRFSGRQFSNSRSEMNVSTLELGDSALYLCASSSKSSYNEQFFGPGTRLTVL.

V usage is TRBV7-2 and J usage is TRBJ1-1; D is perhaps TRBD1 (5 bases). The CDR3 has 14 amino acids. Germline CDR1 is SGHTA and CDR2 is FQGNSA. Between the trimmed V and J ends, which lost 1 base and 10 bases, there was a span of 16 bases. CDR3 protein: CASSLDGTHQGAFF. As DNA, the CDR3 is TGTGCCAGCAGCTTAGATGGGACCCACCAGGGAGCTTTCTTT.

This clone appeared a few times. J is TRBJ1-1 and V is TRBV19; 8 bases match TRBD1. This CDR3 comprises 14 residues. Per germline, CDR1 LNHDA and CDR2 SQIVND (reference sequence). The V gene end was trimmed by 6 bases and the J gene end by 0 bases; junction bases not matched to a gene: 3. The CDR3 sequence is CASRLDRVNTEAFF. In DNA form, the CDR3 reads TGTGCCAGTAGGCTGGACAGGGTGAACACTGAAGCTTTCTTT.

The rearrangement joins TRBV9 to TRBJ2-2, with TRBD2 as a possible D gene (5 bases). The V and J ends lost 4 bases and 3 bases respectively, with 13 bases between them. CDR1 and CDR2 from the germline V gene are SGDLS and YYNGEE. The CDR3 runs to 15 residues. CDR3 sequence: CASSLSGSYTGELFF. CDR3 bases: TGTGCCAGCAGCCTATCGGGGTCGTACACCGGGGAGCTGTTTTTT. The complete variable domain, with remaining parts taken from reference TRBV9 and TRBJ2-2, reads DSGVTQTPKHLITATGQRVTLRCSPRSGDLSVYWYQQSLDQGLQFLIQYYNGEERAKGNILERFSAQQFPDLHSELNLSSLELGDSALYFCASSLSGSYTGELFFGEGSRLTVL.

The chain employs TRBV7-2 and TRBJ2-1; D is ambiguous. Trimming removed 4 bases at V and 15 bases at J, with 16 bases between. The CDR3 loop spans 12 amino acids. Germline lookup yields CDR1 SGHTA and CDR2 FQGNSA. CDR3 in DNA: TGTGCCAGCAGCTCATACAAGCAGGAGTGGTTCTTC. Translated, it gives CASSSYKQEWFF.

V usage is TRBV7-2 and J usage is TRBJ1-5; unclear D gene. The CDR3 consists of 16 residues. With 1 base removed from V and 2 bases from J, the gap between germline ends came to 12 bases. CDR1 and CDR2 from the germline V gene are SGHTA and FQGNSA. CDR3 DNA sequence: TGTGCCAGCAGCTTAGAGGGCCAGTCGGGCAATCAGCCCCAGCATTTT. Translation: CASSLEGQSGNQPQHF.

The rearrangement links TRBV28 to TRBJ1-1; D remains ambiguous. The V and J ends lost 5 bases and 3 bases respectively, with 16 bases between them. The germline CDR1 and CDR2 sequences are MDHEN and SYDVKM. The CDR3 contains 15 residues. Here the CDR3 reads CASSPRQLRDTEAFF. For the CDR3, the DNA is TGTGCCAGCAGTCCGCGGCAGTTAAGGGACACTGAAGCTTTCTTT.